This TCR beta chain was found in a study of blood T cell repertoires in COVID-19. Overall study context: Acute and convalescent COVID-19 samples came from the United States, Italy and Spain. The analysed material was cDNA or gDNA that came from T cells, B-cell-depleted T cells, or PBMCs.

Trimming took 4 bases from V and 5 from J, leaving 18 bases between them. The CDR3 is 16 amino acids. Germline-derived CDR1 and CDR2 are SGHTA and FQGTGA. Repertoires were generated with immunoSEQ multiplex PCR, while TCRdb's copy carries only in-frame clones and drops some. The sample lists around 100,000 clones; 86% were seen once. The TCR comes from a man of 80 years or more with acute or convalescent COVID-19. The sample consisted of peripheral blood. The rearrangement links TRBV7-3 to TRBJ2-1; a weak D match, TRBD2 (6 bases). The CDR3 DNA sequence: TGTGCCAGCAGCTCAACTCCAGGAGGGTTGAACAATGAGCAGTTCTTC. As protein: CASSSTPGGLNNEQFF.